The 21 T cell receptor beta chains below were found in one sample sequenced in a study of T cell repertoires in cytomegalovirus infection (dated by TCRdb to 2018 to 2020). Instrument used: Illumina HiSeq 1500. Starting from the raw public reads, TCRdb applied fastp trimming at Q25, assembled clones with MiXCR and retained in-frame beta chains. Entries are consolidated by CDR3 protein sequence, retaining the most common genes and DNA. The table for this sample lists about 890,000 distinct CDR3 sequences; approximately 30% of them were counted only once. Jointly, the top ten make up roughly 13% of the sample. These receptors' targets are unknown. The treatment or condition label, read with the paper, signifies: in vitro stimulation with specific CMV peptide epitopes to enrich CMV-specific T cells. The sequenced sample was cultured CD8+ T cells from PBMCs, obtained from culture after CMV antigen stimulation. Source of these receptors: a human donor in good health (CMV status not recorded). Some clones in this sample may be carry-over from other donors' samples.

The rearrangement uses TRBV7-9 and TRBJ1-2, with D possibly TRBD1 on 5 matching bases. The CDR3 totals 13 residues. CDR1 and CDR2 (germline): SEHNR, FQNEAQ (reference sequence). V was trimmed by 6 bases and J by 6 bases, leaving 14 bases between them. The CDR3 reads CASRPWGEDGYTF. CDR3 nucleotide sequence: TGTGCCAGCAGACCTTGGGGGGAGGATGGCTACACCTTC.

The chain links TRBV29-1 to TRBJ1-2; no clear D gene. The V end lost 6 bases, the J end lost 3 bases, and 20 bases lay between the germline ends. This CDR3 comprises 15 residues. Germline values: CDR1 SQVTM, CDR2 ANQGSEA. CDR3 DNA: TGCAGCGTACCTAGGCACCCTGACGCTGACTATGGCTACACCTTC. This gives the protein CSVPRHPDADYGYTF.

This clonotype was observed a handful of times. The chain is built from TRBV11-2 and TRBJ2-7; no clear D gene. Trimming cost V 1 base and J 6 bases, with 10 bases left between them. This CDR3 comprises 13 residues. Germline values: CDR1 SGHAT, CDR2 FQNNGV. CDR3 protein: CASSLGPVLEQYV. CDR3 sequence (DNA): TGTGCCAGCAGCTTAGGACCCGTGCTCGAGCAGTACGTC.

Written as DNA, the CDR3 is TGTGCCAGCAGCACCCGACAGGGAGCAGAGACCCAGTACTTC. Amino acids: CASSTRQGAETQYF. The chain links TRBV13 to TRBJ2-5, with 7 nucleotides matching TRBD1. With V trimmed by 5 bases and J by 4 bases, 7 bases remained unmatched. This CDR3 region has 14 residues. The V gene's germline CDR1 is PRHDT and CDR2 FYEKMQ (reference sequence).

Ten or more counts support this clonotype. Written as DNA, the CDR3 is TGTGCCAGCAGCACCGGGGCCAGGGTTTCCTATGGCACTGAAGCTTTCTTT. It yields the protein CASSTGARVSYGTEAFF. V usage is TRBV7-8 and J usage is TRBJ1-1; D possibly corresponds to TRBD1 (5 bases). Trimming removed 5 bases from V and 4 bases from J, with 23 bases in between. Germline assignment: CDR1 SGHVS and CDR2 FQNEAQ. This CDR3 region has 17 residues.

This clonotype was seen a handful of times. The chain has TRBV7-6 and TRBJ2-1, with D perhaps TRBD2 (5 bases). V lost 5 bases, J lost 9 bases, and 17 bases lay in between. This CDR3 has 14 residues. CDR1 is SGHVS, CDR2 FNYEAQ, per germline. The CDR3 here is CASSPVTKRLEQFF. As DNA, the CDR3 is TGTGCCAGCAGCCCCGTGACTAAAAGGCTTGAGCAGTTCTTC.

The chain's CDR3 is CASSLTRGRVETQYF. The DNA for the CDR3 is TGTGCCAGCAGCTTAACCAGGGGGCGCGTGGAGACCCAGTACTTC. J is TRBJ2-5 and V is TRBV13; 8 bases align to TRBD1. Germline V gene data show CDR1 as PRHDT and CDR2 as FYEKMQ (reference sequence). V was clipped by 2 bases and J by 5 bases; unmatched bases: 7. There are 15 residues in the CDR3.

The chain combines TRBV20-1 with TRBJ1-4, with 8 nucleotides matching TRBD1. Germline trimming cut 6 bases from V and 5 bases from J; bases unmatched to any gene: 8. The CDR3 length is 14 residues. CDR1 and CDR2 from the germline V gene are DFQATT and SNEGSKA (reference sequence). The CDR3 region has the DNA TGCAGTGCATCTGGACAGGGCCGAAATGAAAAACTGTTTTTT. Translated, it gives CSASGQGRNEKLFF.

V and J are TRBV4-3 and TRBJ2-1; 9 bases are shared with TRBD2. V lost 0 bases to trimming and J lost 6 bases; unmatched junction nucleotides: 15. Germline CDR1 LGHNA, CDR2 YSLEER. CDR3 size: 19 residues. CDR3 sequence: CASSQEFEVLAGKGNEQFF. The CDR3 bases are TGCGCCAGCAGCCAAGAGTTTGAGGTTCTAGCGGGGAAGGGCAATGAGCAGTTCTTC.

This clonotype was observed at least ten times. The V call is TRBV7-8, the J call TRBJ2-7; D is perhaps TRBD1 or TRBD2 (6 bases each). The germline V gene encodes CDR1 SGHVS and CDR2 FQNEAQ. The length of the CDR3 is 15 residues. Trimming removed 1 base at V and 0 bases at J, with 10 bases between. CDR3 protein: CASSLGGTLSYEQYV. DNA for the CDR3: TGTGCCAGCAGCTTAGGCGGGACACTCTCCTACGAGCAGTACGTC.

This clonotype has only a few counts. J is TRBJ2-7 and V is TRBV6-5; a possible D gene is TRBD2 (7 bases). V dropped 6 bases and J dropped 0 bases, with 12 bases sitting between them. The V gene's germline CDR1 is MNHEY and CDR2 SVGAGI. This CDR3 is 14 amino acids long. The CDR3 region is CASSQGGGSYEQYF. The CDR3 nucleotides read TGTGCCAGCAGCCAAGGGGGGGGCTCCTACGAGCAGTACTTC.

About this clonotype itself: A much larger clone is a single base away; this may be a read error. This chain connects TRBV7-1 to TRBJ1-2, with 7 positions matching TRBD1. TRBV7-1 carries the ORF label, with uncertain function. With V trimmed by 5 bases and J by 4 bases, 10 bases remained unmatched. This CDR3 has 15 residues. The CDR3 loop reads CASSRPGTVTYGYTF. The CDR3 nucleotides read TGTGCCAGCAGCCGTCCCGGGACAGTTACCTATGGCTACACCTTC.

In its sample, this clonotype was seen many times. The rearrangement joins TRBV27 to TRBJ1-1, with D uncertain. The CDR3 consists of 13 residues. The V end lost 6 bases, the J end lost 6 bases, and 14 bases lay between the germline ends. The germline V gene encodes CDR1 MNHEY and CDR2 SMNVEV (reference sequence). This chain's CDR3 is CASRAPPIAEAFF. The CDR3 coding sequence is TGTGCCAGCAGAGCCCCCCCGATTGCTGAAGCTTTCTTT.

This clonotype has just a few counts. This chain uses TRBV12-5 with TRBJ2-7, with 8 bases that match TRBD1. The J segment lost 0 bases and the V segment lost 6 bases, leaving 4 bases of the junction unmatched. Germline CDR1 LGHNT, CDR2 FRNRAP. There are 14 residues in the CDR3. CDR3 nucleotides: TGTGCTAGTGGACCGGACAGGGTCTCCTACGAGCAGTACGTC. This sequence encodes CASGPDRVSYEQYV.

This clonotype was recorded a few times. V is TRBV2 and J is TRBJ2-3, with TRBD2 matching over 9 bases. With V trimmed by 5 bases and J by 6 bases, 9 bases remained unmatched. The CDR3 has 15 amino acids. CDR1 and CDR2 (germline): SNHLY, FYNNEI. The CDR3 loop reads CASSPGTSYPDTQYF. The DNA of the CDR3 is TGTGCCAGCAGTCCAGGGACTAGCTACCCCGATACGCAGTATTTT. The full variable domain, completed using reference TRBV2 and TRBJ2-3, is EPEVTQTPSHQVTQMGQEVILRCVPISNHLYFYWYRQILGQKVEFLVSFYNNEISEKSEIFDDQFSVERPDGSNFTLKIRSTKLEDSAMYFCASSPGTSYPDTQYFGPGTRLTVL.

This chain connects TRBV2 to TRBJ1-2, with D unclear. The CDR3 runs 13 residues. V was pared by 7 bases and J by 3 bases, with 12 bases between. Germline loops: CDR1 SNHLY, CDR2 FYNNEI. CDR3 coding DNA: TGTGCCAGCATCAAGGGCGGGGACTATGGCTACACCTTC. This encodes CASIKGGDYGYTF.

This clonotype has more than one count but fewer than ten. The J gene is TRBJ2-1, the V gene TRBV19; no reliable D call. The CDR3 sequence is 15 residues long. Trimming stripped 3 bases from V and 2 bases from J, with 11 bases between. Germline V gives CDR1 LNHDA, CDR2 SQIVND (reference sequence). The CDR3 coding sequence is TGTGCCAGTAGTATTTTCGGCACCCCCTACAATGAGCAGTTCTTC. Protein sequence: CASSIFGTPYNEQFF.

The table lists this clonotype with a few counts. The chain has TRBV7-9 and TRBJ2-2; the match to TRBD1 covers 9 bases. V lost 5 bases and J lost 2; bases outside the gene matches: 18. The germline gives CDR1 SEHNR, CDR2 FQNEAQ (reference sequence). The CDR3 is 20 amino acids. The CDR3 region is CASSGRGGQGKTFNTGELFF. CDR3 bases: TGTGCCAGCAGCGGTCGTGGGGGACAGGGAAAAACGTTTAACACCGGGGAGCTGTTTTTT. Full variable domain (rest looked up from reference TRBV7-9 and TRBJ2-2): DTGVSQNPRHKITKRGQNVTFRCDPISEHNRLYWYRQTLGQGPEFLTYFQNEAQLEKSRLLSDRFSAERPKGSFSTLEIQRTEQGDSAMYLCASSGRGGQGKTFNTGELFFGEGSRLTVL.

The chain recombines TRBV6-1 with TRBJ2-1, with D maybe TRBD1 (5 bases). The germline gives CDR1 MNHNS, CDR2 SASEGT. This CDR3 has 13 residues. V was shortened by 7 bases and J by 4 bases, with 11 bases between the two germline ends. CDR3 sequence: CASTMTAYNEQFF. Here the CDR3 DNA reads TGTGCCAGCACCATGACAGCGTACAATGAGCAGTTCTTC.

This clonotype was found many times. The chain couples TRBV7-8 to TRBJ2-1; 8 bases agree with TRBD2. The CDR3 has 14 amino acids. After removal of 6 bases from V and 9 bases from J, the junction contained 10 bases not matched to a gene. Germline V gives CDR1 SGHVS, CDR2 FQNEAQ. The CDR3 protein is CASRVFGGGSEQFF. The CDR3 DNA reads TGTGCCAGCAGGGTTTTCGGGGGGGGCAGTGAGCAGTTCTTC.

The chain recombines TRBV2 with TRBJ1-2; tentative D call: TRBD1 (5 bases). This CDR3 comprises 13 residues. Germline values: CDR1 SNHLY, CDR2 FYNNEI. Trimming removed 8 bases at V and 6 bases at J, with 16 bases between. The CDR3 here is CASWEGGVNGYTF. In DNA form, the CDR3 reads TGTGCCAGCTGGGAAGGAGGGGTCAATGGCTACACCTTC.